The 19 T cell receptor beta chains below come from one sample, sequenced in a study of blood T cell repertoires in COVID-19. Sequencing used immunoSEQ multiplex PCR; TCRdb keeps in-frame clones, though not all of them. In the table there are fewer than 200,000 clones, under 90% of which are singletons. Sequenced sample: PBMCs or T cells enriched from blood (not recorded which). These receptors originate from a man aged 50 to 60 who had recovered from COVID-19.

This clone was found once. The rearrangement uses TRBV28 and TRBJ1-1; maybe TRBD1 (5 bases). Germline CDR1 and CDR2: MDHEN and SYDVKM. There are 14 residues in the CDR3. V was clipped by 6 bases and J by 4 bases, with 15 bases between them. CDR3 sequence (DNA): TGTGCCAGCAGCCGAAGTCAGGGTTTCACTGAAGCTTTCTTT. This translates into CASSRSQGFTEAFF.

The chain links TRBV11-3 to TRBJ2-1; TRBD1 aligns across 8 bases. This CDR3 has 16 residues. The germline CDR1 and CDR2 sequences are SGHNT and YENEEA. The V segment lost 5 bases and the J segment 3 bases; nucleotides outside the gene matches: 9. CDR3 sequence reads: CASSPTRTGNYNEQFF. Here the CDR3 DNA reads TGTGCCAGCAGCCCGACTCGGACAGGGAACTACAATGAGCAGTTCTTC. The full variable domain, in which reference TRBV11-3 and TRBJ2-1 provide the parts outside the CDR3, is EAGVVQSPRYKIIEKKQPVAFWCNPISGHNTLYWYLQNLGQGPELLIRYENEEAVDDSQLPKDRFSAERLKGVDSTLKIQPAELGDSAVYLCASSPTRTGNYNEQFFGPGTRLTVL.

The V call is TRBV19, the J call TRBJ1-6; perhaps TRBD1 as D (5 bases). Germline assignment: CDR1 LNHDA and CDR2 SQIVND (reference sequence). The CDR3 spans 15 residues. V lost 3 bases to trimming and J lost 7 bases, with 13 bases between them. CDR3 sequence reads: CASSIGANPNSPLHF. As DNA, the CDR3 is TGTGCCAGTAGTATTGGGGCTAATCCAAATTCACCCCTCCACTTT.

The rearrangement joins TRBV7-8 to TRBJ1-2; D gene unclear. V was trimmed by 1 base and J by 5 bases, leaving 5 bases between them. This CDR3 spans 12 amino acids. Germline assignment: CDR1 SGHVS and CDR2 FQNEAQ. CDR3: CASSLDGYGYTF. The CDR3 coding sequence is TGTGCCAGCAGCTTAGACGGGTATGGCTACACCTTC.

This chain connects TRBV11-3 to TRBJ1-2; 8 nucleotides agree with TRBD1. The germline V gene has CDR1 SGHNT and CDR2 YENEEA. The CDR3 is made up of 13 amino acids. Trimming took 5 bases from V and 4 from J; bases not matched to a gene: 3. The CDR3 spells CASSRDRSYGYTF. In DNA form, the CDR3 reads TGTGCCAGCAGCCGGGACAGGAGCTATGGCTACACCTTC.

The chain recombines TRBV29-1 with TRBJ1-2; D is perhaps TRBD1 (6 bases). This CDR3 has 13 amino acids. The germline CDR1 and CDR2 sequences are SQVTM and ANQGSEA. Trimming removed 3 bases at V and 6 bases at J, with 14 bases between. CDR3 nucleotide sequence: TGCAGCGTTGACCCACAGGGAAGGGATGGCTACACCTTC. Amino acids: CSVDPQGRDGYTF.

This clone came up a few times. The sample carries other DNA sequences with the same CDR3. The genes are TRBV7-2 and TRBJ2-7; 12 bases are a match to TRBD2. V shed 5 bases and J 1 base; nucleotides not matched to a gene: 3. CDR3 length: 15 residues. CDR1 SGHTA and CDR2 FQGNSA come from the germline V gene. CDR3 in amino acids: CASSPTSGGSYEQYF. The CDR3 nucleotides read TGTGCCAGCAGCCCCACTAGCGGGGGGTCCTACGAGCAGTACTTC.

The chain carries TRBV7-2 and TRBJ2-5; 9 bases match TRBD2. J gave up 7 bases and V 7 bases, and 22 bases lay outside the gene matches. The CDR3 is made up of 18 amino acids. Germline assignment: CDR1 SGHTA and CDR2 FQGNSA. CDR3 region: CASNTETRSGGLRWTQYF. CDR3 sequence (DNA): TGTGCCAGCAACACAGAAACCCGTAGCGGGGGACTCCGGTGGACCCAGTACTTC.

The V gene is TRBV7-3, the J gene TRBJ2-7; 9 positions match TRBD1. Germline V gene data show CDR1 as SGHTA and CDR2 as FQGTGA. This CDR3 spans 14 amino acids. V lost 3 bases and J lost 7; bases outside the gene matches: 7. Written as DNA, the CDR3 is TGTGCCAGCAGCTTCCTGGGACAGGGATCGGAGCAGTACTTC. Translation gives CASSFLGQGSEQYF.

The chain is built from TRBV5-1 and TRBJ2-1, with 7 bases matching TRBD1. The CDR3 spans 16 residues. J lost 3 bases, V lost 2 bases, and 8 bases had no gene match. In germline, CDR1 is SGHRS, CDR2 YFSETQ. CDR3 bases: TGCGCCAGCAGCTTTTTAAATCGGGACAGCTACAATGAGCAGTTCTTC. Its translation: CASSFLNRDSYNEQFF. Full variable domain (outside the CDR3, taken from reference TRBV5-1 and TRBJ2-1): KAGVTQTPRYLIKTRGQQVTLSCSPISGHRSVSWYQQTPGQGLQFLFEYFSETQRNKGNFPGRFSGRQFSNSRSEMNVSTLELGDSALYLCASSFLNRDSYNEQFFGPGTRLTVL.

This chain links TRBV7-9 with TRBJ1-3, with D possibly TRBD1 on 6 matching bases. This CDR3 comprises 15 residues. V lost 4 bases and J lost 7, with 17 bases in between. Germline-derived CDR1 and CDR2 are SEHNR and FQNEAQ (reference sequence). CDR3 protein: CASSSRGGPQNTIYF. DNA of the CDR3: TGTGCCAGCAGCTCCCGCGGGGGGCCGCAGAACACCATATATTTT.

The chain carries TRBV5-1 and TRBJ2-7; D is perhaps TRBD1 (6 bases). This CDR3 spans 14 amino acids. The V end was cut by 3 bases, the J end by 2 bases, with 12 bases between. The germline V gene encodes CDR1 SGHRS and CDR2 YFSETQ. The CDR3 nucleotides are TGCGCCAGCAGCTGGGTAGGACAGACCTACGAGCAGTACTTC. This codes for CASSWVGQTYEQYF.

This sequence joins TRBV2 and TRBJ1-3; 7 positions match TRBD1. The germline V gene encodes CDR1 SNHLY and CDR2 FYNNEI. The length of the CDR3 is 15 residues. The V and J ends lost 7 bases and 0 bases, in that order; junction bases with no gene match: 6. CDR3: CASNLQGSSGNTIYF. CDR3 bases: TGTGCCAGCAACCTACAGGGGTCCTCTGGAAACACCATATATTTT.

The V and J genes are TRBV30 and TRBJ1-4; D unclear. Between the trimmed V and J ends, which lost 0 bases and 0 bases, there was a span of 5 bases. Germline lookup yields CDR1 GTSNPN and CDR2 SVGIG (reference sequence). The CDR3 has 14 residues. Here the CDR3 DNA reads TGTGCCTGGAGTGTAACGGCAACTAATGAAAAACTGTTTTTT. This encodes CAWSVTATNEKLFF.

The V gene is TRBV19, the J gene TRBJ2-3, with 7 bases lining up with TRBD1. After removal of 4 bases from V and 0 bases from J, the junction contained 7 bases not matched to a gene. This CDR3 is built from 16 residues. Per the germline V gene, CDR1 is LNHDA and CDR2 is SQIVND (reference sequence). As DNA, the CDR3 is TGTGCCAGTAGTACGCGGACAGGACCTAGCACAGATACGCAGTATTTT. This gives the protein CASSTRTGPSTDTQYF.

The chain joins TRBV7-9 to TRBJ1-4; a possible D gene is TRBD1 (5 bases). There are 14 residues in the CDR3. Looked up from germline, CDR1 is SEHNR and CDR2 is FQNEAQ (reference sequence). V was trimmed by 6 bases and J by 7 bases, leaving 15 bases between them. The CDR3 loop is CASSDPSGGEKLFF. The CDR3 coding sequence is TGTGCCAGCAGTGACCCGAGCGGGGGTGAAAAACTGTTTTTT.

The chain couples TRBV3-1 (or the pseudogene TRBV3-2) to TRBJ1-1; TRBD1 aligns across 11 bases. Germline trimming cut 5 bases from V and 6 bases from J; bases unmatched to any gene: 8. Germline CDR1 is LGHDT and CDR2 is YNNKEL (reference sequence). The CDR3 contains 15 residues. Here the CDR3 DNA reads TGTGCCAGCAGCTCCCTGGGACAGGGGGGCGCTGAAGCTTTCTTT. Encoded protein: CASSSLGQGGAEAFF.

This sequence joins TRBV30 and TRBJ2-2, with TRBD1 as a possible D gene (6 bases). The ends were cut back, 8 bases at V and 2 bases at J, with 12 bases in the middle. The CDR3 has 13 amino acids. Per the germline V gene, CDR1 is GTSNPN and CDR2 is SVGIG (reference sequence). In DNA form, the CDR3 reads TGTGCCACCAAGGACAGAAACACCGGGGAGCTGTTTTTT. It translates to CATKDRNTGELFF.

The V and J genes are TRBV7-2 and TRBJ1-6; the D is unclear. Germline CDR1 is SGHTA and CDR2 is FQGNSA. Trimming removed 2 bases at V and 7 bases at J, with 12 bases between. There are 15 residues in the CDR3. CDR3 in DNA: TGTGCCAGCAGCTTATCCCGGGTATCAAATTCACCCCTCCACTTT. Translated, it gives CASSLSRVSNSPLHF.